This entry describes one T cell receptor beta chain. The antigen is unknown. Per germline, CDR1 SGHTA and CDR2 FQGTGA. V gave up 5 bases and J gave up 10 bases; unmatched junction bases: 8. This CDR3 is built from 15 residues. This entry comes from a study of cytomegalovirus exposure and HLA in healthy donors. Study findings and constraints: There were several of the most significant clusters that appeared linked to common viral pathogens in a later analysis. Later, TCR association rates were found to vary by HLA locus, highest for DRB1 and lowest for HLA-C.

PCR was performed using 60 Vbeta and 13 Jbeta primers. As handled by the study authors: In a later analysis, of roughly 73 million unique beta chains, 9 million to 11 million appeared in at least two donors. TCRdb's copy holds only in-frame clones and misses some; the assay was immunoSEQ multiplex PCR. Clone size and the V and J calls come from that table; the DNA yielded D and trimming. The sample records more than 120,000 clones, around 85% being singletons. The sample was PBMCs. The J gene is TRBJ2-1, the V gene TRBV7-3; 13 bases line up with TRBD2. This TCR derives from a woman aged 30 to 39 in good health and CMV-seronegative. The CDR3 here is CASSPTSGRVGEQFF. CDR3 nucleotides: TGTGCCAGCAGCCCTACTAGCGGGAGGGTGGGCGAGCAGTTCTTC.